Here is one TCR beta chain with its context. Methods used by the authors: Amplification with reference gene primers provided the estimates of nucleated cell counts. Assay: immunoSEQ multiplex PCR; the TCRdb copy retains only in-frame clones and omits some. V, J and clone size derive from that table, while D and trimming were established from the DNA sequence. The sample lists about 100,000 clones, 70% to 90% occurring once. The sample is drawn from a study of blood T cell repertoires in COVID-19. About the research overall: Some COVID-19 samples were acute and others convalescent; all came from the United States, Italy and Spain. T cells, B-cell-depleted T cells, or PBMCs provided the cDNA or gDNA that served as material.

Germline loops: CDR1 SGHRS, CDR2 YFSETQ. There are 13 residues in the CDR3. Trimming pared 0 bases from V and 6 bases from J, leaving 4 bases between. The specimen was peripheral blood. The receptor comes from a man aged 50 to 60 with active or convalescent COVID-19. The V and J genes are TRBV5-1 and TRBJ1-6; D remains unclear. DNA of the CDR3: TGCGCCAGCAGCTTGGAGAGTAATTCACCCCTCCACTTT. Amino acids: CASSLESNSPLHF.